The clone carrying this T cell receptor beta chain was counted at least ten times. Its matching antigen is unknown. Amplification targeted the TCR beta CDR3 regions, with RNA transcripts as the source material. HTBI primers were employed in first-round RT-PCR, then a second-round multiplex PCR followed. One entry per CDR3 protein results from TCRdb running MiXCR on the multiplex PCR reads. This sample has 450,000 to 600,000 distinct CDR3 sequences; about two fifths occur once, and the top ten carry around 4%. The sample comes from a study of Graves' ophthalmopathy and Graves' hyperthyroidism. Study-level findings and limits: As the model predicted ophthalmopathy progression, it achieved a sensitivity of 70% to 71% and a specificity of more than 72%.

The material sequenced was peripheral blood or thyroid tissue (not recorded which). The TCR comes from an adult man with Graves' hyperthyroidism.

The CDR3 reads CSAQPGLPGGSYEQYF. The CDR3 bases are TGCAGTGCTCAACCGGGCCTTCCCGGAGGCTCCTACGAGCAGTACTTC. This chain uses TRBV20-1 with TRBJ2-7; possible D gene TRBD2, 5 bases. The CDR3 has 16 amino acids. Looked up from germline, CDR1 is DFQATT and CDR2 is SNEGSKA (reference sequence). V lost 5 bases and J 0 bases, leaving 20 bases between the germline ends.